The present TCR beta chain was sequenced within a study of T cell repertoires in cytomegalovirus infection. Study background: The study used recently identified HLA-C-restricted and well-studied HLA-B-restricted CMV epitopes. Overall study findings and caveats: HLA-C-restricted TCR beta clonotypes specific for CMV led the ex vivo response.

In regard to this clonotype: Its target is not known.

The length of the CDR3 is 15 residues. Trimming pared 5 bases from V and 0 bases from J, leaving 10 bases between. TCRdb redid the calling of the reads with MiXCR, one entry per CDR3 protein. The sample yields 750,000 to 950,000 distinct CDR3 sequences, 25% to 30% seen once. This chain joins TRBV12-3 or TRBV12-4 and TRBJ1-4, with D uncertain. The clonotype was recovered from a human donor in good health (CMV status not recorded). Some clones in this sample may be carry-over from other donors' samples. The starting material was cultured CD8+ T cells from PBMCs, obtained from culture after CMV antigen stimulation. The DNA of the CDR3 is TGTGCCAGCAGTCCCGCCTTTGCAACTAATGAAAAACTGTTTTTT. This encodes CASSPAFATNEKLFF.